This record covers a single TCR beta chain. Trimming shortened V by 6 bases and J by 5 bases, and 13 bases separated the two germline ends. This CDR3 spans 13 amino acids. CDR1 is SGHTA and CDR2 is FQGNSA in the germline V gene. This sample is part of a study of cytomegalovirus exposure and HLA in healthy donors. The primer mix had 60 Vbeta and 13 Jbeta primers. Profiled with immunoSEQ multiplex PCR; TCRdb holds only in-frame clones, not every one. This table has 100,000 to 150,000 clones, approximately 10% appearing once. Each of the donors was a healthy bone marrow donor. This clonotype originated in a woman aged 18-35 years in good health and CMV-seropositive. The chain combines TRBV7-2 with TRBJ1-1; possible D gene TRBD1, 5 bases. Sequenced material: PBMCs. CDR3 bases: TGTGCCAGCAGTCGTCCAGGGTCTACTGAAGCTTTCTTT. It yields the protein CASSRPGSTEAFF.